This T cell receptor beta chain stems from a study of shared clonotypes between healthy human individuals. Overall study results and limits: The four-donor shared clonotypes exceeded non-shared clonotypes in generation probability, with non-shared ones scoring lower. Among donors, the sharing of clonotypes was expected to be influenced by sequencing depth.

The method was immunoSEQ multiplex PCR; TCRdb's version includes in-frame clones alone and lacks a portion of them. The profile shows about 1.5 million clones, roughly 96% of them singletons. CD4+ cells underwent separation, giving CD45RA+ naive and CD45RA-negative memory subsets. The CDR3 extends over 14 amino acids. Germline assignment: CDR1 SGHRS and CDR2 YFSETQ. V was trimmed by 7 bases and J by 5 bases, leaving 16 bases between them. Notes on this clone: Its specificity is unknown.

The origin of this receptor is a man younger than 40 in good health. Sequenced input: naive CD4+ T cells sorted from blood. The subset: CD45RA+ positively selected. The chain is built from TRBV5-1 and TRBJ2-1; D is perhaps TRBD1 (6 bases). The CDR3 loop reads CASANSQGNNEQFF. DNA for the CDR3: TGCGCCAGCGCCAATTCTCAGGGGAACAATGAGCAGTTCTTC.